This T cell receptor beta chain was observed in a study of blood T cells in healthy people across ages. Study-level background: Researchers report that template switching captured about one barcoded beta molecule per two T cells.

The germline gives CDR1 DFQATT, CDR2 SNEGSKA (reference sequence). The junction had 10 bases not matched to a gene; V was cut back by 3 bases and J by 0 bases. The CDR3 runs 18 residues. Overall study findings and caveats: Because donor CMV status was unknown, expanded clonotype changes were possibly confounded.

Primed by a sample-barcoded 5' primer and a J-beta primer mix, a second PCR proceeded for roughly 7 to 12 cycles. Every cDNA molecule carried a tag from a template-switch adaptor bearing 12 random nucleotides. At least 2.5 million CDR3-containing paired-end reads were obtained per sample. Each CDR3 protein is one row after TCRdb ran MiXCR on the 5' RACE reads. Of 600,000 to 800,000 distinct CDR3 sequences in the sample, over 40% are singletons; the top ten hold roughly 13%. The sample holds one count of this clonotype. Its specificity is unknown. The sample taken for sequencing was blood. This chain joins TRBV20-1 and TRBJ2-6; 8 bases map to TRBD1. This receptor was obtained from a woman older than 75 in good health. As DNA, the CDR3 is TGCAGTGCTAGGGCTACAGGGGGAACACGCTCTGGGGCCAACGTCCTGACTTTC. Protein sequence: CSARATGGTRSGANVLTF.